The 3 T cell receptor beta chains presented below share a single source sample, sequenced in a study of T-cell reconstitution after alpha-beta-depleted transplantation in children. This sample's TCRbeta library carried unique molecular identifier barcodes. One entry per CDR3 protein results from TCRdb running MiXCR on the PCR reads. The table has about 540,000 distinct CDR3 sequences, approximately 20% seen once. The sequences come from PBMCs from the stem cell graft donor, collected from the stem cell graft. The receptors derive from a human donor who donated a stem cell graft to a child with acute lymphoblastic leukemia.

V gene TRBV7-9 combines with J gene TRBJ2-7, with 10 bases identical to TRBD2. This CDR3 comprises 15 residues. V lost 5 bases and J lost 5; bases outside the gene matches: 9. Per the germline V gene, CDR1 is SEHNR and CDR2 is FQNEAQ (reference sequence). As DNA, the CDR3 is TGTGCCAGCAGCGCTCTAGCGGGAGAATTCCACGAGCAGTACTTC. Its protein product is CASSALAGEFHEQYF.

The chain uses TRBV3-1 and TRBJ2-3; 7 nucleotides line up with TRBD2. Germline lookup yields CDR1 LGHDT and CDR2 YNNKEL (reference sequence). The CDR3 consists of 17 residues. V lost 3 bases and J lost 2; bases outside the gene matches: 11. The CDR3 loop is CASSQPTAGVNTDTQYF. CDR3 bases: TGTGCCAGCAGCCAGCCTACGGCGGGAGTAAACACAGATACGCAGTATTTT.

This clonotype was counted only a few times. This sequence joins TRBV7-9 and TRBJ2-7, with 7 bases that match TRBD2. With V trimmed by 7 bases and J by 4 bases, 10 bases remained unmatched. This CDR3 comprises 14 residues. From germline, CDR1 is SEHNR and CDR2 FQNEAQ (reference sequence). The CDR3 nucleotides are TGTGCCAGCACAGTCCGCGGGAGTACTTACGAGCAGTACTTC. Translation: CASTVRGSTYEQYF.